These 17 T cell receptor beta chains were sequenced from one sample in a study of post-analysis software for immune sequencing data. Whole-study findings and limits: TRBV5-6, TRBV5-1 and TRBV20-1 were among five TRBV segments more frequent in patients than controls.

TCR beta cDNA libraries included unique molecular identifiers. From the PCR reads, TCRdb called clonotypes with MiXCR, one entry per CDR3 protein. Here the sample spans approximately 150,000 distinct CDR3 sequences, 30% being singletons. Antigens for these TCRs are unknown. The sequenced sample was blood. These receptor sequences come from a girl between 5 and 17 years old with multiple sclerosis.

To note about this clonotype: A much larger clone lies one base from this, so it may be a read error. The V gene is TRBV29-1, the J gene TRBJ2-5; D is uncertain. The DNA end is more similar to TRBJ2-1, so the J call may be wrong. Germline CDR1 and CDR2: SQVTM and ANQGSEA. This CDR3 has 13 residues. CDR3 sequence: CSVDHYGQETQFF. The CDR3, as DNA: TGCAGCGTTGATCACTACGGCCAAGAGACCCAGTTCTTC.

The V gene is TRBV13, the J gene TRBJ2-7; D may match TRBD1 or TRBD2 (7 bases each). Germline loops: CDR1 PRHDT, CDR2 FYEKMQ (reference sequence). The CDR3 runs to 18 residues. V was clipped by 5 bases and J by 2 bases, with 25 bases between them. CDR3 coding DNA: TGTGCCAGCAGCCTAAGCGCCCTGACAGGGAGGGGGACCTACGAGCAGTACTTC. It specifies CASSLSALTGRGTYEQYF.

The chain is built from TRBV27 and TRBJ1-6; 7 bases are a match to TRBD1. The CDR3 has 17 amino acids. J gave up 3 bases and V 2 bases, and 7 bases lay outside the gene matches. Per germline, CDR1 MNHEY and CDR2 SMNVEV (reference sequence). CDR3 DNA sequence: TGTGCCAGCAGTTTAGGACAGGCGAGCATCTATAATTCACCCCTCCACTTT. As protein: CASSLGQASIYNSPLHF.

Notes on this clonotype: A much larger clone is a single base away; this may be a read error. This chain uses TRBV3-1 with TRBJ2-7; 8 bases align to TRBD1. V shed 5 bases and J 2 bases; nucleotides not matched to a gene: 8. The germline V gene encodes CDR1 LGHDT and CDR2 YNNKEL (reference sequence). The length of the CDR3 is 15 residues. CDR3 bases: TGTGCCAGCAGCTGGCAGGGGGCTGGGGCCTACGAGCAGTACTTC. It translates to CASSWQGAGAYEQYF.

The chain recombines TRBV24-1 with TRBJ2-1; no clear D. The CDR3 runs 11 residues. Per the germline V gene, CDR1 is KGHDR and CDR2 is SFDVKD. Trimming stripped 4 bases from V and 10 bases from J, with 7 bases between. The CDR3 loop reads CATSEGSEQFF. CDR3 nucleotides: TGTGCCACCAGTGAGGGGTCCGAGCAGTTCTTC.

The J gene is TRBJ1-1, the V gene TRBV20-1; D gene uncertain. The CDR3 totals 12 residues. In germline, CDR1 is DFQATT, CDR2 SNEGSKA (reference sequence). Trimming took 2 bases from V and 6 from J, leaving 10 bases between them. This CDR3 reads CSARRGDSEAFF. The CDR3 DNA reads TGCAGTGCTAGAAGAGGAGACTCTGAAGCTTTCTTT.

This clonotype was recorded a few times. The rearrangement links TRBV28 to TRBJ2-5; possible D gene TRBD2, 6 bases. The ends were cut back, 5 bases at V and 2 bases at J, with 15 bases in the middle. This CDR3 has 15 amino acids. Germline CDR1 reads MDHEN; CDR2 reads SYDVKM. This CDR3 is CASSGGGLAQETQYF. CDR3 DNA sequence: TGTGCCAGCAGTGGGGGAGGTTTGGCACAAGAGACCCAGTACTTC.

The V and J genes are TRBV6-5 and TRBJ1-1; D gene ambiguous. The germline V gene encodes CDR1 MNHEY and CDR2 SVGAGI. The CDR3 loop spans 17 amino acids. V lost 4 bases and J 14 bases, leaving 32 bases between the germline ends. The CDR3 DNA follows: TGTGCCAGCAGTTGGCAATTCTCGTTCCACCAAGACCACCTGGCATTCTTT. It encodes CASSWQFSFHQDHLAFF.

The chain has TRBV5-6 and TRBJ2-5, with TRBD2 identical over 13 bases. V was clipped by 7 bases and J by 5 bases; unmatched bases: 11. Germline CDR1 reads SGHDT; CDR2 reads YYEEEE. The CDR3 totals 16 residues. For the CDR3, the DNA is TGTGCCAGCGGTTCCGGACTAGCGGGGGCCGGGGAGACCCAGTACTTC. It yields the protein CASGSGLAGAGETQYF.

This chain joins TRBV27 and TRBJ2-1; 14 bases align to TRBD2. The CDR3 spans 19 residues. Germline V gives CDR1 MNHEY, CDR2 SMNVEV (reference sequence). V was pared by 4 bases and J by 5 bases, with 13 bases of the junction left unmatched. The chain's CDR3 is CASSYMGLAGVPFNNEQFF. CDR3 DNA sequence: TGTGCCAGCAGTTATATGGGACTAGCGGGAGTTCCATTCAACAATGAGCAGTTCTTC.

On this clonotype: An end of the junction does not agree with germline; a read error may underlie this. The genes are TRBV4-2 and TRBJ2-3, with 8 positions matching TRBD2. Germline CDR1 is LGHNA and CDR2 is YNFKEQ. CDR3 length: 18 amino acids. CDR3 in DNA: TGTGCCAGCAGCCAAGATCACAGAGTAGCGGGGAGCACGGATACGCAGTATTTT. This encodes CASSQDHRVAGSTDTQYF.

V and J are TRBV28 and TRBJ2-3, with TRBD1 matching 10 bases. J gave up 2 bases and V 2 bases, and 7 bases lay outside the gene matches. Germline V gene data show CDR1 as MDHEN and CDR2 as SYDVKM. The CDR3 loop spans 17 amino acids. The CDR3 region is CASSLPPGTGVTDTQYF. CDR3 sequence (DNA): TGTGCCAGCAGTTTACCCCCCGGGACAGGGGTCACAGATACGCAGTATTTT.

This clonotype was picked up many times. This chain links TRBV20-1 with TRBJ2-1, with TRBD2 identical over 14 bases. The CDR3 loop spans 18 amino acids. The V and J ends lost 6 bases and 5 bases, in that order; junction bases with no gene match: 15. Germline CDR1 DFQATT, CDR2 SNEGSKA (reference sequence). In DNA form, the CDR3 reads TGCAGTGCCATGGGACTAGCGGGAGCGTGGGGATTGAACAATGAGCAGTTCTTC. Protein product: CSAMGLAGAWGLNNEQFF.

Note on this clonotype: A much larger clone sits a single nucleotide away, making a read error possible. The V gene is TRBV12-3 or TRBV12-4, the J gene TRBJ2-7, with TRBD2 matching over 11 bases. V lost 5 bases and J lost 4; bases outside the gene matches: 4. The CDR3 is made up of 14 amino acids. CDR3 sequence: CASSLTSGKYEQYF. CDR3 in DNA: TGTGCCAGCAGTCTGACTAGCGGGAAGTACGAGCAGTACTTC.

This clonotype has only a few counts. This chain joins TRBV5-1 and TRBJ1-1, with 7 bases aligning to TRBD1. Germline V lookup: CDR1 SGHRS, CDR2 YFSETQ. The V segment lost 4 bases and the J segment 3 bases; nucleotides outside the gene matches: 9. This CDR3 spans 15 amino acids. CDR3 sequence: CASSPRQGQDTEAFF. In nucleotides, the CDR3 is TGCGCCAGCAGCCCGCGACAGGGCCAGGACACTGAAGCTTTCTTT.

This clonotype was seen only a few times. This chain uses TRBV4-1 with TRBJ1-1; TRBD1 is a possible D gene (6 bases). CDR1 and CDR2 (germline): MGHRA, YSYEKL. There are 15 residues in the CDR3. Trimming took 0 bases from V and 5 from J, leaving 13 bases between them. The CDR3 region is CASSQEQGRRTEAFF. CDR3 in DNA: TGCGCCAGCAGCCAAGAGCAGGGGCGCAGGACTGAAGCTTTCTTT.

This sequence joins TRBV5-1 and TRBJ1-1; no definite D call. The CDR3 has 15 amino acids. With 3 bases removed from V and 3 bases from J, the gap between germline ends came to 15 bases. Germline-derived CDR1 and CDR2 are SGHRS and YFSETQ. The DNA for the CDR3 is TGCGCCAGCAGCTGGATTCGAGCCCAGGACACTGAAGCTTTCTTT. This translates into CASSWIRAQDTEAFF.